This T cell receptor (beta chain) was profiled in a study of T cell repertoires in cytomegalovirus infection. The CDR3 has 16 residues. The junction had 8 bases not matched to a gene; V was cut back by 5 bases and J by 0 bases. Germline loops: CDR1 SGHVS, CDR2 FNYEAQ. This clonotype was picked up a small number of times. As yet, its antigen is unknown. Using its own MiXCR run on the reads, TCRdb lists one record per CDR3 protein. The top ten hold 13% of the sample, which has 310,000 or so distinct CDR3 sequences, around 25% seen once. Material: cultured PBMCs, obtained from culture after CMV antigen stimulation. The genes are TRBV7-6 and TRBJ2-3; TRBD2 matches 7 bases. The clonotype was recovered from a human donor in good health (CMV status not recorded). Some clones in this sample may be carry-over from other donors' samples. DNA for the CDR3: TGTGCCAGCAGCCAAGGGAGCGGGACTAGCACAGATACGCAGTATTTT. Protein: CASSQGSGTSTDTQYF.